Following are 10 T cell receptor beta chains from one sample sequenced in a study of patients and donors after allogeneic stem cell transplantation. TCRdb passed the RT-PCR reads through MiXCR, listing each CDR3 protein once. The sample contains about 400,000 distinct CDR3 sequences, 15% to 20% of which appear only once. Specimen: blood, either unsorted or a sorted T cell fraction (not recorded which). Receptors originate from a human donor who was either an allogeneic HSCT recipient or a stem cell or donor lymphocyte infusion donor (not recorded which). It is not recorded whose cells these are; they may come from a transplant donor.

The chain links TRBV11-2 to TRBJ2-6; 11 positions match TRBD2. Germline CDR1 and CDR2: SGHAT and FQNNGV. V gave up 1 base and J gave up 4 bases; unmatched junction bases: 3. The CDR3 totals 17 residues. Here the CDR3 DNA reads TGTGCCAGCAGCTTAGCTAGCGGGGGGATCGGGGCCAACGTCCTGACTTTC. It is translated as CASSLASGGIGANVLTF.

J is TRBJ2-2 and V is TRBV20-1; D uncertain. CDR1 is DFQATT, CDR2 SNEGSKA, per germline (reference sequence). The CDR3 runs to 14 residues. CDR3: CSPSVAPNTGELFF. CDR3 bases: TGCAGCCCCTCTGTGGCTCCGAACACCGGGGAGCTGTTTTTT.

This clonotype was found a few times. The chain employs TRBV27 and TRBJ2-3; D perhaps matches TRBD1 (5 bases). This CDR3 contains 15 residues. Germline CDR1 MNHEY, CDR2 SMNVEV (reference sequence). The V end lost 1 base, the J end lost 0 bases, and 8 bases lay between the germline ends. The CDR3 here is CASSLWTLSTDTQYF. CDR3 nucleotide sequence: TGTGCCAGCAGTTTATGGACACTTAGCACAGATACGCAGTATTTT.

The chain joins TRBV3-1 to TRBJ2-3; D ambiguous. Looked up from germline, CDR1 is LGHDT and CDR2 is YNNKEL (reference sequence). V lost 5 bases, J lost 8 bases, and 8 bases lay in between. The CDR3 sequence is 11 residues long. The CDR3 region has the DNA TGTGCCAGCAGCGTCCGGGCTACGCAGTATTTT. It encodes CASSVRATQYF.

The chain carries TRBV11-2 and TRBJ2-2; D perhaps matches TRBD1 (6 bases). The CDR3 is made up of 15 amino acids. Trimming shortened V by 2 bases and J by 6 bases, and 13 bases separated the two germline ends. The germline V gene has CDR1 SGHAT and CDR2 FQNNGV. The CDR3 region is CASSLWLGGAGELFF. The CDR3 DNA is TGTGCCAGCAGCTTATGGTTAGGGGGAGCCGGGGAGCTGTTTTTT.

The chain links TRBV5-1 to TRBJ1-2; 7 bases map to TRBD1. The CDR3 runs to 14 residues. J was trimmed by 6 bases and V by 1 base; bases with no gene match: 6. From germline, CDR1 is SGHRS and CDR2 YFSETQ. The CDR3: CASSLKTGMDGYTF. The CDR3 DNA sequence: TGCGCCAGCAGCTTGAAGACAGGGATGGATGGCTACACCTTC.

The chain's CDR3 is CASSREQGSSYEQYF. As DNA, the CDR3 is TGTGCCAGCAGCCGGGAACAGGGTTCCTCCTACGAGCAGTACTTC. The gene calls are TRBV4-2 and TRBJ2-7; tentative D call: TRBD1 (6 bases). The CDR3 spans 15 residues. Deletions cut 4 bases from V and 0 bases from J, with 13 bases between. CDR1 LGHNA and CDR2 YNFKEQ come from the germline V gene.

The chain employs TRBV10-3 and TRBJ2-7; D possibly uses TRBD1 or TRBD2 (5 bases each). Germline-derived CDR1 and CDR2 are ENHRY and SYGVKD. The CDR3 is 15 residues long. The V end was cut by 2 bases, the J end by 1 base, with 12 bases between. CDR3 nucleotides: TGTGCCATCAGTGAGAATGGGGACGGGTCCTACGAGCAGTACTTC. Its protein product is CAISENGDGSYEQYF.

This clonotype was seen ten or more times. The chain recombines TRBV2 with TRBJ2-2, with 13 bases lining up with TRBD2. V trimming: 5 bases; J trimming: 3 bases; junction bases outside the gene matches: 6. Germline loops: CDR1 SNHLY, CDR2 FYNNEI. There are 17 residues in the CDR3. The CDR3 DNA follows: TGTGCCAGCAGTCCAGGACTAGCGGGGGCCCACACCGGGGAGCTGTTTTTT. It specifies CASSPGLAGAHTGELFF.

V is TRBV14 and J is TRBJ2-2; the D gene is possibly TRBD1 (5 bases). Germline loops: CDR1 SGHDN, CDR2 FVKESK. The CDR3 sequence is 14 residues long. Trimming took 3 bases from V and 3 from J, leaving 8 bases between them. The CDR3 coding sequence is TGTGCCAGCAGCCACAGGGCCCACACCGGGGAGCTGTTTTTT. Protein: CASSHRAHTGELFF.